The next 24 T cell receptor beta chains were all read from a single sample in a study of regulatory T cells in long-lasting Graves disease. Sequencing libraries for TCR beta were prepared with iRepertoire HTBI primers and Arm-PCR of CDR3 regions. TCRdb ran MiXCR on the multiplex PCR reads and lists one entry per CDR3 protein. The sample yields a few hundred thousand distinct CDR3 sequences, around 17% seen once. The time point: newly diagnosed GD, antithyroid drugs for less than 3 months. TCR sequences were obtained from RNA taken from PBMCs. Here the sequenced sample was peripheral blood mononuclear cells (PBMCs), taken at new diagnosis, from a patient treated with antithyroid drugs. Source of these receptors: a female donor with Graves disease.

This clonotype was seen ten or more times. The chain carries TRBV7-9 and TRBJ2-1; 13 bases line up with TRBD2. V lost 5 bases, J lost 4 bases, and 2 bases stayed unmatched. Germline CDR1 SEHNR, CDR2 FQNEAQ (reference sequence). This CDR3 is built from 15 residues. The CDR3 DNA is TGTGCCAGCAGCGGGACTAGCGGGACGTACAATGAGCAGTTCTTC. This encodes CASSGTSGTYNEQFF.

The chain links TRBV6-1 to TRBJ1-3, with 7 bases lining up with TRBD1. This CDR3 comprises 16 residues. V shed 7 bases and J 0 bases; nucleotides not matched to a gene: 9. Germline V gives CDR1 MNHNS, CDR2 SASEGT. The CDR3 DNA reads TGTGCCAGCAACCCAAGGGACAGACCCTCTGGAAACACCATATATTTT. This encodes CASNPRDRPSGNTIYF.

The table lists this clonotype with many counts. The V call is TRBV28, the J call TRBJ2-7; tentatively, D is TRBD2 (7 bases). Trimming removed 7 bases at V and 3 bases at J, with 16 bases between. This CDR3 is 14 amino acids long. In germline, CDR1 is MDHEN, CDR2 SYDVKM. CDR3 sequence: CASKGGAGIYEQYF. CDR3 in DNA: TGTGCCAGCAAAGGGGGGGCCGGAATCTACGAGCAGTACTTC.

This clonotype appeared many times. The chain combines TRBV6-1 with TRBJ2-3; 8 bases fit TRBD1. The CDR3 loop spans 15 amino acids. Losses at the gene ends were 1 base for V and 6 bases for J; bases not matched to a gene: 6. Germline CDR1 reads MNHNS; CDR2 reads SASEGT. The CDR3 region is CASSEEAGGADTQYF. The CDR3 coding sequence is TGTGCCAGCAGTGAAGAGGCAGGGGGCGCGGATACGCAGTATTTT.

Ten or more counts support this clonotype. V gene TRBV6-1 combines with J gene TRBJ1-1; D call uncertain. Trimming took off 4 bases at V and 5 bases at J, with 8 bases between the two ends. This CDR3 has 12 amino acids. The germline V gene has CDR1 MNHNS and CDR2 SASEGT. The CDR3: CASSVGGTEAFF. The CDR3 DNA sequence: TGTGCCAGCAGTGTAGGAGGGACTGAAGCTTTCTTT.

This clonotype was found many times. The chain carries TRBV7-9 and TRBJ1-1; maybe TRBD1 (5 bases). Trimming took off 4 bases at V and 1 base at J, with 10 bases between the two ends. The CDR3 spans 14 residues. Germline V gene lookup returns CDR1 SEHNR and CDR2 FQNEAQ (reference sequence). The CDR3 coding sequence is TGTGCCAGCAGCTCGACAGCATCGAACACTGAAGCTTTCTTT. This codes for CASSSTASNTEAFF.

This clonotype came up a few times. This could be a read error, since a much larger clone is one nucleotide away. V usage is TRBV19 and J usage is TRBJ2-2; a weak D match, TRBD2 (6 bases). V was shortened by 3 bases and J by 6 bases, with 11 bases between the two germline ends. This CDR3 contains 14 residues. Germline-derived CDR1 and CDR2 are LNHDA and SQIVND (reference sequence). The CDR3 spells CASSIGGNAGELFF. In DNA, the CDR3 is TGTGCCAGTAGTATCGGGGGAAACGCCGGGGAGCTGTTTTTT.

For this clonotype: It is likely a read error: a sequence one base away is far more abundant. The chain recombines TRBV11-2 with TRBJ2-7; 8 nucleotides agree with TRBD2. This CDR3 is 15 amino acids long. After removal of 2 bases from V and 7 bases from J, the junction contained 10 bases not matched to a gene. The V gene's germline CDR1 is SGHAT and CDR2 FQNNGV. The CDR3 spells CASSLSGGVYNEQYF. In DNA, the CDR3 is TGTGCCAGCAGCTTATCGGGAGGGGTTTACAATGAGCAGTACTTC.

This clonotype has ten or more counts. This chain links TRBV18 with TRBJ1-3; D perhaps matches TRBD1 (6 bases). Looked up from germline, CDR1 is KGHSH and CDR2 is LQKENI. The CDR3 runs 15 residues. Trimming stripped 3 bases from V and 5 bases from J, with 14 bases between. The CDR3 DNA reads as TGTGCCAGCTCACCGCGTTGGGGGCAGAGAAACACCATATATTTT. Translation gives CASSPRWGQRNTIYF.

Of note for this clonotype: A much larger clone sits a single nucleotide away, making a read error possible. This rearrangement joins TRBV7-3 to TRBJ2-2; the D gene is possibly TRBD1 (6 bases). The length of the CDR3 is 16 residues. Looked up from germline, CDR1 is SGHTA and CDR2 is FQGTGA. DNA for the CDR3: TGTGCCAGCGGCTTAAACTCCCGGGGATCCGGGACAGAGCTGTTTTTT. This translates into CASGLNSRGSGTELFF.

Many counts were recorded for this clonotype. CDR3 protein: CAWSGRDRGTNEQFF. For the CDR3, the DNA is TGTGCCTGGAGTGGCCGGGACAGGGGTACGAATGAGCAGTTCTTC. The chain employs TRBV30 and TRBJ2-1; 10 bases fit TRBD1. The germline V gene has CDR1 GTSNPN and CDR2 SVGIG (reference sequence). The trim removed 1 base at V and 7 bases at J, leaving 7 bases unmatched. This CDR3 is built from 15 residues. Full variable domain (outside the CDR3, taken from reference TRBV30 and TRBJ2-1): SQTIHQWPATLVQPVGSPLSLECTVEGTSNPNLYWYRQAAGRGLQLLFYSVGIGQISSEVPQNLSASRPQDRQFILSSKKLLLSDSGFYLCAWSGRDRGTNEQFFGPGTRLTVL.

J is TRBJ1-1 and V is TRBV30; D is undetermined. Germline V gives CDR1 GTSNPN, CDR2 SVGIG (reference sequence). V lost 3 bases and J 7 bases, leaving 9 bases between the germline ends. The CDR3 totals 11 residues. The chain's CDR3 is CAWREPVEAFF. CDR3 sequence (DNA): TGTGCCTGGAGAGAGCCGGTTGAAGCTTTCTTT.

This clonotype was recorded many times. The rearrangement links TRBV5-1 to TRBJ2-5, with 7 bases that match TRBD1. Germline V gives CDR1 SGHRS, CDR2 YFSETQ. CDR3 size: 15 residues. V gave up 4 bases and J gave up 2 bases; unmatched junction bases: 8. The CDR3 region has the DNA TGCGCCAGCAGCACAGGGGTGCAACCTCAAGAGACCCAGTACTTC. Translated: CASSTGVQPQETQYF.

At least ten counts were recorded for this clonotype. The chain is built from TRBV18 and TRBJ2-1; D possibly uses TRBD1 or TRBD2 (5 bases each). V was pared by 4 bases and J by 6 bases, with 13 bases between. This CDR3 has 14 amino acids. Germline CDR1 is KGHSH and CDR2 is LQKENI. CDR3 region: CASSRDGVGNEQFF. The CDR3 DNA reads TGTGCCAGCTCACGGGACGGGGTTGGCAATGAGCAGTTCTTC.

The chain couples TRBV18 to TRBJ2-3; D may be TRBD2 (6 bases). Per germline, CDR1 KGHSH and CDR2 LQKENI. V lost 6 bases and J 1 base, leaving 14 bases between the germline ends. CDR3 length equals 15 residues. CDR3 bases: TGTGCCAGCTCTGGGCAGGGAGGAGGCACAGATACGCAGTATTTT. This sequence encodes CASSGQGGGTDTQYF.

This clonotype has ten or more counts. The CDR3 protein is CASSSSGTLNEQFF. The CDR3 region has the DNA TGTGCCAGCAGTTCTAGCGGGACACTCAATGAGCAGTTCTTC. This chain links TRBV12-3 or TRBV12-4 with TRBJ2-1, with 9 bases lining up with TRBD2. Trimming at V came to 4 bases and at J to 6 bases, leaving 4 bases not matched to a gene. CDR3 size: 14 residues.

The table lists this clonotype with many counts. The CDR3 sequence is CASTVSGSSTDTQYF. The CDR3 DNA reads as TGTGCCAGCACCGTTAGCGGGTCTAGCACAGATACGCAGTATTTT. V and J are TRBV6-1 and TRBJ2-3, with 7 positions matching TRBD2. V lost 7 bases and J lost 0; bases outside the gene matches: 7. The CDR3 extends over 15 amino acids. Germline values: CDR1 MNHNS, CDR2 SASEGT.

Comments on this clonotype: A far larger clone is one base from this, pointing to a likely read error. The gene calls are TRBV9 and TRBJ2-7; D is possibly TRBD1 or TRBD2 (5 bases each). The CDR3 length is 13 residues. Germline CDR1 SGDLS, CDR2 YYNGEE. Trimming removed 5 bases from V and 3 bases from J, with 12 bases in between. DNA for the CDR3: TGTGCCAGCAGAAGGGACGGATACTACGAGCAGTACTTC. Translated: CASRRDGYYEQYF.

Worth noting for this clonotype: A read error likely explains this, since a far larger clone differs by one base. The chain recombines TRBV3-1 with TRBJ2-3; D remains unclear. V lost 6 bases to trimming and J lost 0 bases, with 13 bases between them. Germline V CDR1 and CDR2: LGHDT, YNNKEL (reference sequence). CDR3 length equals 15 residues. The CDR3 DNA follows: TGTGCCAGCAGTGAAACTTTCGGGAGCACAGATACGCAGTATTTT. Protein: CASSETFGSTDTQYF.

About this clonotype: A far larger clone is just one base off, so this is likely a read error. V gene TRBV2 combines with J gene TRBJ2-2; no firm D call. Germline loops: CDR1 SNHLY, CDR2 FYNNEI. The CDR3 runs to 13 residues. The CDR3 spells CDSSPLAAGELFF. The CDR3 region has the DNA TGTGACAGCAGCCCCTTGGCTGCCGGGGAGCTGTTTTTT.

This clonotype was counted ten times or more. The chain has TRBV10-1 and TRBJ2-5; TRBD2 matches at 7 bases. The CDR3 is 16 residues long. The germline gives CDR1 WNHNN, CDR2 SYGVQD (reference sequence). V dropped 0 bases and J dropped 4; count of bases not matched to a gene: 8. DNA for the CDR3: TGCGCCAGCAGTGAGTCGAAACTAGCGATTGGAGAGACCCAGTACTTC. This sequence encodes CASSESKLAIGETQYF.

This clonotype was counted only a few times. This chain links TRBV10-3 with TRBJ2-7, with 8 positions matching TRBD2. The CDR3 is 15 amino acids. The J segment lost 6 bases and the V segment lost 4 bases, leaving 11 bases of the junction unmatched. Per germline, CDR1 ENHRY and CDR2 SYGVKD. The CDR3 nucleotides are TGTGCCATCAGTGCCCCCCGAGCGGGAGAAGGCGAGCAGTACTTC. Protein product: CAISAPRAGEGEQYF.

This clonotype was observed many times. This chain connects TRBV27 to TRBJ2-7; 10 bases align to TRBD2. Unmatched junction bases numbered 4, after V lost 5 bases and J lost 6 bases. The CDR3 consists of 13 residues. Per the germline V gene, CDR1 is MNHEY and CDR2 is SMNVEV (reference sequence). In DNA, the CDR3 is TGTGCCAGCAGTCCCCTAGCGGGAGTCGAGCAGTACTTC. It specifies CASSPLAGVEQYF.

This clonotype was seen many times. CDR3 protein: CASSQDSGRASETQYF. The CDR3 DNA follows: TGTGCCAGCAGCCAAGATAGCGGGAGGGCCTCAGAGACCCAGTACTTC. The rearrangement links TRBV3-1 to TRBJ2-5; 11 bases are shared with TRBD2. The CDR3 spans 16 residues. The trim removed 0 bases at V and 4 bases at J, leaving 4 bases unmatched. Per the germline V gene, CDR1 is LGHDT and CDR2 is YNNKEL (reference sequence).